Presented here are 17 T cell receptor beta chains from one specimen sequenced in a study of breast tumors, draining lymph nodes, adjacent tissues. Samples came from axillary lymph nodes draining the breast cancer. TCRdb redid the calling of the multiplex PCR reads with MiXCR, one entry per CDR3 protein. The sample yields 200,000 to 300,000 distinct CDR3 sequences, under 35% seen once. Material for sequencing was axillary lymph node tissue. These receptors were collected from a female donor with breast cancer. Some clones in this sample may be carry-over from other donors' samples.

There are many counts of this clonotype. The V call is TRBV5-1, the J call TRBJ2-5; 12 bases match TRBD2. CDR1 is SGHRS, CDR2 YFSETQ, per germline. With 4 bases clipped from V and 3 bases from J, the junction kept 4 bases outside the gene matches. The CDR3 contains 15 residues. Here the CDR3 DNA reads TGCGCCAGCAGCCCTAGCGGGAGGGGGAAAGAGACCCAGTACTTC. Protein product: CASSPSGRGKETQYF.

This clonotype has at least ten counts. The V call is TRBV4-2, the J call TRBJ1-5; D unresolved. The germline V gene has CDR1 LGHNA and CDR2 YNFKEQ. V was trimmed by 1 base and J by 5 bases, leaving 9 bases between them. The CDR3 loop spans 14 amino acids. In DNA form, the CDR3 reads TGTGCCAGCAGCCAAGTAGGAGACGATCAGCCCCAGCATTTT. Amino acid sequence: CASSQVGDDQPQHF.

Comment on this clonotype: This may arise from a read error, as a much more abundant clone is one base away. This chain uses TRBV6-4 with TRBJ2-1; 7 nucleotides align to TRBD2. V trimming: 5 bases; J trimming: 8 bases; junction bases outside the gene matches: 12. Germline values: CDR1 MRHNA, CDR2 SNTAGT. CDR3 length: 15 amino acids. The CDR3 region has the DNA TGTGCCAGCAGTCAGGAGGCGGGAGAGGGATATGAGCAGTTCTTC. It specifies CASSQEAGEGYEQFF.

On this clonotype: With a much larger clone just one base away, this may be a read error. Because the CDR3's place on the DNA is in doubt, the DNA is left out and the CDR3 is given as listed by TCRdb. CDR3: CASSYSGWGSGNTMYF. The rearrangement joins TRBV6-5 to TRBJ1-3. The germline gives CDR1 MNHEY, CDR2 SVGAGI. The CDR3 region is 16 residues in length, termini included.

This clonotype was detected ten times or more. The rearrangement uses TRBV7-9 and TRBJ1-4, with a possible D match to TRBD1 (6 bases). CDR3 length: 15 amino acids. Deletions cut 5 bases from V and 7 bases from J, with 17 bases between. CDR1 and CDR2 from the germline V gene are SEHNR and FQNEAQ (reference sequence). The CDR3, as DNA: TGTGCCAGCAGCAACAAGGGGGGTAGGGGTGAAAAACTGTTTTTT. This codes for CASSNKGGRGEKLFF.

This clonotype came up many times. The chain is built from TRBV9 and TRBJ1-5; 12 positions match TRBD1. The V gene end was trimmed by 4 bases and the J gene end by 7 bases; junction bases not matched to a gene: 6. CDR1 and CDR2 (germline): SGDLS, YYNGEE. The CDR3 is 15 amino acids. CDR3 DNA: TGTGCCAGCAGCTTGGGACAGGGGGCGGGACAGCCCCAGCATTTT. Protein: CASSLGQGAGQPQHF.

This clonotype has ten or more counts. The chain links TRBV5-1 to TRBJ2-1; a possible D gene is TRBD2 (6 bases). CDR1 and CDR2 (germline): SGHRS, YFSETQ. The CDR3 covers 19 residues. The ends were cut back, 0 bases at V and 0 bases at J, with 19 bases in the middle. This CDR3 is CASSLVGGMVMSSYNEQFF. The CDR3 DNA reads as TGCGCCAGCAGCTTGGTCGGCGGGATGGTGATGAGCTCCTACAATGAGCAGTTCTTC.

By sample fraction, this clonotype is medium-sized. One end of the junction does not line up with germline, which may come from a read error. The V gene is TRBV12-3 or TRBV12-4, the J gene TRBJ2-7; unclear D gene. The CDR3 is 11 amino acids. CDR3 loop: CASSLGYEQYF. The CDR3, as DNA: TGTGCCAGCAGCTTAGGATACGAGCAGTACTTC.

Turning to this clonotype: A much larger clone lies a single base off, so this may be a read error. No conserved phenylalanine or tryptophan is present at the end of the CDR3, so a read error is the likely explanation. CDR3 protein: CASQGGSSYGYTL. CDR3 DNA: TGTGCCAGCCAGGGGGGCAGCTCCTATGGCTACACCCTC. The J gene is TRBJ1-2, the V gene TRBV6-6; 7 positions agree with TRBD1. V lost 8 bases, J lost 4 bases, and 7 bases stayed unmatched. The germline gives CDR1 MNHNY, CDR2 SVGAGI (reference sequence). CDR3 size: 13 residues.

This clonotype has a count of ten or more. The V call is TRBV20-1, the J call TRBJ2-7; TRBD2 might be the D (5 bases). This CDR3 comprises 12 residues. Germline assignment: CDR1 DFQATT and CDR2 SNEGSKA (reference sequence). Trimming stripped 7 bases from V and 3 bases from J, with 13 bases between. CDR3: CSGEGGFYEQYF. CDR3 DNA: TGCAGTGGGGAAGGCGGGTTCTACGAGCAGTACTTC.

This clonotype was counted many times. The CDR3 DNA sequence: TGCGCCAGCAGCCGTCGGGACTCGGACAATGAGCAGTTCTTC. Its protein product is CASSRRDSDNEQFF. The rearrangement uses TRBV4-1 and TRBJ2-1, with D maybe TRBD2 (6 bases). Trimming pared 4 bases from V and 5 bases from J, leaving 12 bases between. CDR1 MGHRA and CDR2 YSYEKL come from the germline V gene. The CDR3 runs to 14 residues.

V gene TRBV7-6 combines with J gene TRBJ1-5; maybe TRBD1 (5 bases). The CDR3 has 15 amino acids. V gave up 3 bases and J gave up 1 base, with 10 bases separating them. Germline CDR1 is SGHVS and CDR2 is FNYEAQ. DNA of the CDR3: TGTGCCAGCAGCTTCTTCTGGGACAGCAATCAGCCCCAGCATTTT. It translates to CASSFFWDSNQPQHF.

In its sample, this clonotype was seen many times. J is TRBJ1-5 and V is TRBV4-2; D not resolved. Germline V lookup: CDR1 LGHNA, CDR2 YNFKEQ. CDR3 size: 16 residues. Trimming removed 0 bases at V and 1 base at J, with 10 bases between. The DNA of the CDR3 is TGTGCCAGCAGCCAAGATCACCTACAAAGCAATCAGCCCCAGCATTTT. Protein sequence: CASSQDHLQSNQPQHF.

This clonotype was observed many times. The V and J genes are TRBV7-2 and TRBJ2-5; 7 bases agree with TRBD2. CDR1 SGHTA and CDR2 FQGNSA come from the germline V gene. V lost 1 base, J lost 5 bases, and 13 bases stayed unmatched. This CDR3 region has 17 residues. The CDR3 loop reads CASSLEGRGGSWETQYF. As DNA, the CDR3 is TGTGCCAGCAGCTTAGAGGGTAGGGGCGGGAGTTGGGAGACCCAGTACTTC.

With regard to this clonotype: A single base separates this from a much larger clone, so it may be a read error. The rearrangement uses TRBV5-6 and TRBJ2-7; D not resolved. Trimming pared 0 bases from V and 0 bases from J, leaving 7 bases between. Germline CDR1 and CDR2: SGHDT and YYEEEE. This CDR3 region has 14 residues. The CDR3 coding sequence is TGTGCCAGCAGCTTGGAATCGATCTCCTACGAGCAGTACTTC. It encodes CASSLESISYEQYF. The complete variable domain, with remaining parts taken from reference TRBV5-6 and TRBJ2-7, reads DAGVTQSPTHLIKTRGQQVTLRCSPKSGHDTVSWYQQALGQGPQFIFQYYEEEERQRGNFPDRFSGHQFPNYSSELNVNALLLGDSALYLCASSLESISYEQYFGPGTRLTVT.

This clonotype was seen ten or more times. The V call is TRBV25-1, the J call TRBJ2-7, with 10 bases identical to TRBD2. Germline CDR1 reads MGHDK; CDR2 reads SYGVNS. This CDR3 spans 15 amino acids. The V segment lost 6 bases and the J segment 2 bases; nucleotides outside the gene matches: 7. The CDR3 region has the DNA TGTGCCAGCAGGGGTAGCGGGGGGACGCCCTACGAGCAGTACTTC. Encoded protein: CASRGSGGTPYEQYF.

The sample holds many counts of this clonotype. This chain links TRBV20-1 with TRBJ2-5; D possibly matches TRBD1 or TRBD2 (5 bases each). Per the germline V gene, CDR1 is DFQATT and CDR2 is SNEGSKA (reference sequence). Trimming removed 3 bases at V and 2 bases at J, with 13 bases between. The CDR3 consists of 14 residues. CDR3: CSASGRGGQETQYF. The CDR3 coding sequence is TGCAGTGCTAGCGGGCGTGGGGGTCAAGAGACCCAGTACTTC.